Following are 9 T cell receptor beta chains from one sample sequenced in a study of T cell repertoires in cytomegalovirus infection. TCRdb re-called the reads through MiXCR, storing one row per CDR3 protein. The repertoire holds more than 650,000 distinct CDR3 sequences, 35% seen once, with around 2.6% in the top ten. Sample: PBMCs. All receptors derive from a human donor in good health (CMV status not recorded). Some clones in this sample may be carry-over from other donors' samples.

The CDR3 protein is CASSWGLADSYNEQFF. CDR3 DNA sequence: TGTGCCAGCAGCTGGGGACTAGCGGACTCCTACAATGAGCAGTTCTTC. This sequence joins TRBV5-6 and TRBJ2-1; 11 nucleotides agree with TRBD2. V shed 3 bases and J 0 bases; nucleotides not matched to a gene: 2. The germline V gene has CDR1 SGHDT and CDR2 YYEEEE. The CDR3 is 16 residues long.

This clonotype was detected a few times. The chain has TRBV7-9 and TRBJ1-1; D is uncertain. Germline V gives CDR1 SEHNR, CDR2 FQNEAQ (reference sequence). V lost 2 bases to trimming and J lost 6 bases, with 13 bases between them. The CDR3 has 14 residues. The CDR3 nucleotides are TGTGCCAGCAGCTTATCTCGGGTTGCGGCTGAAGCTTTCTTT. It encodes CASSLSRVAAEAFF.

This clonotype showed up just a few times. The rearrangement uses TRBV7-6 and TRBJ1-1, with 10 bases identical to TRBD1. Germline CDR1 SGHVS, CDR2 FNYEAQ. This CDR3 contains 13 residues. As DNA, the CDR3 is TGTGCAGTGACAGGGGGCTTGGACACTGAAGCTTTCTTT. This encodes CAVTGGLDTEAFF.

This clonotype was observed at least ten times. J is TRBJ2-4 and V is TRBV28; tentatively, D is TRBD1 (5 bases). Germline CDR1 is MDHEN and CDR2 is SYDVKM. V was trimmed by 2 bases and J by 8 bases, leaving 10 bases between them. The CDR3 contains 13 residues. In DNA, the CDR3 is TGTGCCAGCAGTTTAAGTGTAGGGGACATTCAGTACTTC. It specifies CASSLSVGDIQYF.

The V and J genes are TRBV12-3 or TRBV12-4 and TRBJ1-6; TRBD1 aligns across 8 bases. CDR3 size: 17 residues. The V gene end was trimmed by 5 bases and the J gene end by 6 bases; junction bases not matched to a gene: 12. The CDR3 region is CASSLMQTGALNSPLHF. CDR3 DNA sequence: TGTGCCAGCAGTCTCATGCAGACAGGGGCCCTTAATTCACCCCTCCACTTT.

This clonotype was recorded many times. This sequence joins TRBV12-3 or TRBV12-4 and TRBJ2-7; D is undetermined. The CDR3 runs 12 residues. Trimming pared 6 bases from V and 3 bases from J, leaving 9 bases between. Here the CDR3 reads CASSRTDYEQYF. CDR3 DNA sequence: TGTGCCAGCAGCCGGACGGACTACGAGCAGTACTTC.

A few counts support this clonotype. The V gene is TRBV19, the J gene TRBJ2-2, with D unresolved. Germline V gene lookup returns CDR1 LNHDA and CDR2 SQIVND (reference sequence). There are 16 residues in the CDR3. V was clipped by 3 bases and J by 0 bases, with 11 bases between them. CDR3 coding DNA: TGTGCCAGTAGTATGCTCGCCAGGTCGAACACCGGGGAGCTGTTTTTT. Translating it yields CASSMLARSNTGELFF.

The chain links TRBV28 to TRBJ1-1, with 7 bases lining up with TRBD1. Germline values: CDR1 MDHEN, CDR2 SYDVKM. The CDR3 is made up of 14 amino acids. V gave up 6 bases and J gave up 3 bases; unmatched junction bases: 7. CDR3 bases: TGTGCCAGCAGGGAGACCAGGGGGGACACTGAAGCTTTCTTT. Protein sequence: CASRETRGDTEAFF.

This chain joins TRBV19 and TRBJ2-1; TRBD2 is a possible D gene (5 bases). Germline V gives CDR1 LNHDA, CDR2 SQIVND (reference sequence). The CDR3 length is 13 residues. Trimming took off 6 bases at V and 2 bases at J, with 8 bases between the two ends. For the CDR3, the DNA is TGTGCCAGTAGCGGGAAAACCTACAATGAGCAGTTCTTC. It is translated as CASSGKTYNEQFF.